The clone carrying this T cell receptor beta chain came up many times. Its target is not known. The data stem from a study of CD8 T cells in ankylosing spondylitis. Study-wide results and limits: Apparently characteristic of ankylosing spondylitis blood was a TCR beta motif (about 8 highly homologous variants). A CD8+ phenotype characterized the disease-linked clones, which were relatively rare in peripheral blood. Earlier authors reported some of these motif variants in reactive arthritis synovial fluid and blood. Enrichment of disease-linked clones was reportedly significant in matched ankylosing spondylitis synovial fluid.

Germline CDR1 SNHLY, CDR2 FYNNEI. This CDR3 has 16 amino acids. Germline trimming cut 6 bases from V and 9 bases from J; bases unmatched to any gene: 13. By quantitative 5'-RACE with molecular barcodes, the TCR beta libraries were made. TCRdb analysed the 5' RACE reads with MiXCR anew, one entry per CDR3 protein. The sample yields just under 550,000 distinct CDR3 sequences, 10% to 15% seen once. This TCR was recovered from a male donor with ankylosing spondylitis. The chain recombines TRBV2 with TRBJ2-1, with TRBD2 identical over 11 bases. The specimen sequenced was blood, either unsorted or a sorted T cell fraction (not recorded which). The CDR3 here is CASRTSGMQGVGEQFF. The CDR3, as DNA: TGTGCCAGCAGGACTAGCGGGATGCAGGGGGTCGGTGAGCAGTTCTTC.